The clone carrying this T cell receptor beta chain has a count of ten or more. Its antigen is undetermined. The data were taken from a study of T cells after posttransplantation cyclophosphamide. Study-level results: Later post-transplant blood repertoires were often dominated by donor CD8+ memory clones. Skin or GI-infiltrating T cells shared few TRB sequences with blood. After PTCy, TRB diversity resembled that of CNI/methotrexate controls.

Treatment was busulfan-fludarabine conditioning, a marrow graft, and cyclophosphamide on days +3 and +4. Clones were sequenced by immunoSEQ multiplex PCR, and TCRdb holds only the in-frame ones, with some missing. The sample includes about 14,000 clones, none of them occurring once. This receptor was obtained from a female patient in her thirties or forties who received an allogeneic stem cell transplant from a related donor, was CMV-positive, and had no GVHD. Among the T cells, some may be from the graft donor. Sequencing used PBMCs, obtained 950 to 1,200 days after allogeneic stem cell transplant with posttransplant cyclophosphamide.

CDR3: CASSYGRATEAFF. CDR3 bases: TGTGCCAGCAGTTACGGCAGGGCGACTGAAGCTTTCTTT. The V call is TRBV6-5, the J call TRBJ1-1; weak D call: TRBD1 (5 bases). V gave up 2 bases and J gave up 5 bases, with 9 bases separating them. The CDR3 loop spans 13 amino acids. The germline CDR1 and CDR2 sequences are MNHEY and SVGAGI.